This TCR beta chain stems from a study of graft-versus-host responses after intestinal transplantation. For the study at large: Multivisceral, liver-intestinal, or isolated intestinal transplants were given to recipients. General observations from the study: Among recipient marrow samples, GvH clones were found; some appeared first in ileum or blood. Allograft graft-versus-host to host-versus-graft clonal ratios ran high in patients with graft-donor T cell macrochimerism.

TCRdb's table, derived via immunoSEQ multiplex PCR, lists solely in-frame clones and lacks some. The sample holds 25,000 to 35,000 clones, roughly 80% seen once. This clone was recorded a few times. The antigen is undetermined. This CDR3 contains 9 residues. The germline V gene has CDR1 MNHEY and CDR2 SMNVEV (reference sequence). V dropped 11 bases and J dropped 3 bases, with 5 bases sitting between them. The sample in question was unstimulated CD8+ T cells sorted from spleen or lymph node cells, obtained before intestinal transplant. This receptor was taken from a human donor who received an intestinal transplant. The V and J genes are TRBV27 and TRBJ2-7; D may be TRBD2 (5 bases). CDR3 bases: TGTGCCGCGGGCTACGAGCAGTACTTC. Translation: CAAGYEQYF.